This TCR beta chain was identified in a study of blood T cell repertoires in COVID-19. This CDR3 contains 17 residues. Trimming removed 3 bases from V and 0 bases from J, with 15 bases in between. The germline gives CDR1 LGHDT, CDR2 YNNKEL (reference sequence). Sequencing was performed with immunoSEQ multiplex PCR; in TCRdb, only in-frame clones are kept and a portion is missing. The sample lists some 250,000 clones, 75% to 85% occurring once. This TCR derives from a woman older than 75 with COVID-19, enrolled during active disease. The J gene is TRBJ1-3, the V gene TRBV3-1 (or the pseudogene TRBV3-2); D might be TRBD1 (6 bases). Sequenced sample: peripheral blood. Here the CDR3 DNA reads TGTGCCAGCAGCCAGCTAGGACAGATCATCTCTGGAAACACCATATATTTT. It is translated as CASSQLGQIISGNTIYF.